Here is one T cell receptor beta chain with its context. Antigen specificity is unknown. These data are taken from a study of T cell repertoires in cytomegalovirus infection. At the level of the study: CMV epitopes, recently identified HLA-C-restricted and well-studied HLA-B-restricted, were used. Both CMV infection and a matching HLA type were indicated by public TCR beta signatures.

V was cut by 5 bases and J by 0 bases, with 11 bases left in between. The CDR3 consists of 14 residues. The V gene's germline CDR1 is SGHVS and CDR2 FNYEAQ. From the reads, TCRdb called clonotypes with MiXCR, one entry per CDR3 protein. Among around 430,000 distinct CDR3 sequences, about 42% were seen once, and the ten largest hold roughly two fifths. The sample here was cultured PBMCs, taken from culture after CMV antigen stimulation. This chain connects TRBV7-6 to TRBJ2-7; maybe TRBD1 (6 bases). The source is a human donor in good health (CMV status not recorded). Some clones in this sample may be carry-over from other donors' samples. The CDR3 DNA is TGTGCCAGCAGCGCGACAGGTACCTCCTACGAGCAGTACTTC. Translated: CASSATGTSYEQYF.